The clone carrying this T cell receptor (beta chain) was counted between two and nine times. What it recognizes is unknown. This sample is drawn from a study of T cell repertoires in cytomegalovirus infection. The overall study: Signatures in public TCR beta sequences pointed to both CMV infection and matching HLA type.

TCRdb reanalysed the reads using MiXCR and keeps one entry per CDR3 protein. The table includes 200,000 to 250,000 distinct CDR3 sequences, over 20% detected once. Notes on the study in general: Cumulative frequency (of public TCR beta family members) identified carriers of CMV plus the relevant HLA. In two of eight donors, the top clonotype was HLA-C-restricted CMV-specific.

The CDR3 has 13 residues. CDR1 is SNHLY and CDR2 is FYNNEI in the germline V gene. Trimming shortened V by 8 bases and J by 7 bases, and 12 bases separated the two germline ends. The chain links TRBV2 to TRBJ1-6; no clear D gene. The sequence derives from a human donor in good health (CMV status not recorded). Some clones in this sample may be carry-over from other donors' samples. Sequenced input: CD8+ T cells from PBMCs. Here the CDR3 reads CASDPGPNSPLHF. The CDR3 nucleotides are TGTGCCAGCGATCCGGGCCCAAATTCACCCCTCCACTTT.